These 7 T cell receptor beta chains came from one sample sequenced in a study of read filtering for tumor transcriptome and immune sequencing. Molecular barcoded adaptors covering alpha/delta and beta/gamma chains were used on 400 ng RNA. TCRdb independently ran MiXCR on the reads; one entry per CDR3 protein. The sample includes around 130,000 distinct CDR3 sequences, under 15% seen only once; the top ten take approximately 11%. Sequenced: a population of CD138-negative cells sorted from bone marrow. The receptors here all came from a donor over 35 with multiple myeloma.

This clonotype showed up many times. The genes are TRBV18 and TRBJ2-2; 9 bases are shared with TRBD2. Per the germline V gene, CDR1 is KGHSH and CDR2 is LQKENI. V dropped 1 base and J dropped 1; count of bases not matched to a gene: 7. The CDR3 is 18 residues long. CDR3 nucleotides: TGTGCCAGCTCACCACGACCTAGCGGGAACCTGAACACCGGGGAGCTGTTTTTT. Residues: CASSPRPSGNLNTGELFF.

In this sample, this clonotype turned up a few times. The rearrangement uses TRBV10-3 and TRBJ1-3; unclear D gene. This CDR3 spans 13 amino acids. Trimming cost V 6 bases and J 4 bases, with 10 bases left between them. Germline values: CDR1 ENHRY, CDR2 SYGVKD. The CDR3 DNA sequence: TGTGCCATCAGAAACACGGGAGGAAACACCATATATTTT. Protein: CAIRNTGGNTIYF.

This clonotype has at least ten counts. CDR3 sequence reads: CASSQGGPSYEQYF. CDR3 nucleotides: TGCGCCAGCAGCCAAGGAGGGCCCTCCTACGAGCAGTACTTC. V gene TRBV4-1 combines with J gene TRBJ2-7; perhaps TRBD2 as D (5 bases). CDR3 length: 14 amino acids. Trimming removed 1 base at V and 0 bases at J, with 7 bases between. In germline, CDR1 is MGHRA, CDR2 YSYEKL.

This clonotype was counted at least ten times. The chain uses TRBV28 and TRBJ2-3, with TRBD1 matching over 8 bases. V was clipped by 6 bases and J by 4 bases; unmatched bases: 12. The CDR3 contains 16 residues. Germline CDR1 reads MDHEN; CDR2 reads SYDVKM. The CDR3 nucleotides are TGTGCCAGCAGGGGCGAGACAGGGGTGATCGCAGATACGCAGTATTTT. Its protein is CASRGETGVIADTQYF.

This clonotype was recorded at least ten times. The chain recombines TRBV6-5 with TRBJ2-1, with D perhaps matching TRBD2 (6 bases). CDR3 length: 14 amino acids. V was shortened by 6 bases and J by 4 bases, with 13 bases between the two germline ends. The germline CDR1 and CDR2 sequences are MNHEY and SVGAGI. CDR3 in DNA: TGTGCCAGCAGAAACGCGGACTATTACAATGAGCAGTTCTTC. Amino acids: CASRNADYYNEQFF.

In its sample, this clonotype was seen a few times. V gene TRBV19 combines with J gene TRBJ2-7, with a weak D call TRBD2 (5 bases). Trimming removed 1 base at V and 3 bases at J, with 13 bases between. Germline V gene data show CDR1 as LNHDA and CDR2 as SQIVND (reference sequence). This CDR3 has 15 residues. The CDR3, as DNA: TGTGCCAGTAGTATAGCCAGCGGCCTAAACTACGAGCAGTACTTC. Its protein is CASSIASGLNYEQYF. The variable domain in full, with the rest retrieved from reference TRBV19 and TRBJ2-7, is DGGITQSPKYLFRKEGQNVTLSCEQNLNHDAMYWYRQDPGQGLRLIYYSQIVNDFQKGDIAEGYSVSREKKESFPLTVTSAQKNPTAFYLCASSIASGLNYEQYFGPGTRLTVT.

The table lists this clonotype with many counts. This chain links TRBV19 with TRBJ2-1, with D possibly being TRBD1 (5 bases). V gave up 7 bases and J gave up 2 bases, with 12 bases separating them. Germline CDR1 and CDR2: LNHDA and SQIVND (reference sequence). This CDR3 has 14 amino acids. The CDR3 DNA reads as TGTGCCAGTACCCCGACAGTCCCCTACAATGAGCAGTTCTTC. It specifies CASTPTVPYNEQFF. The full variable domain, with the rest looked up from reference TRBV19 and TRBJ2-1, is DGGITQSPKYLFRKEGQNVTLSCEQNLNHDAMYWYRQDPGQGLRLIYYSQIVNDFQKGDIAEGYSVSREKKESFPLTVTSAQKNPTAFYLCASTPTVPYNEQFFGPGTRLTVL.